This entry lists 8 T cell receptor beta chains sequenced from one sample in a study of preoperative IRX-2 immunotherapy in early breast cancer. The treatment: preoperative locoregional IRX-2 cytokine immunotherapy. Sequencing used immunoSEQ multiplex PCR; TCRdb keeps in-frame clones, though not all of them. The table has more than 10,000 clones, approximately 90% seen once; the top ten hold approximately 28%. The specimen was obtained from a patient treated with IRX-2 immunotherapy. The receptors here all came from a human donor with breast cancer.

The V and J genes are TRBV9 and TRBJ1-2; the D gene is possibly TRBD1 (5 bases). The CDR3 totals 12 residues. V lost 5 bases, J lost 2 bases, and 7 bases lay in between. Germline assignment: CDR1 SGDLS and CDR2 YYNGEE. The CDR3 coding sequence is TGTGCCAGCAGGGCAGGGAACTATGGCTACACCTTC. It translates to CASRAGNYGYTF.

The J gene is TRBJ2-7, the V gene TRBV7-9, with D possibly TRBD2 on 6 matching bases. Germline V gene data show CDR1 as SEHNR and CDR2 as FQNEAQ (reference sequence). V lost 3 bases, J lost 3 bases, and 9 bases lay in between. This CDR3 has 13 residues. CDR3 amino acids: CASSFRGIYEQYF. The DNA of the CDR3 is TGTGCCAGCAGCTTTCGGGGGATCTACGAGCAGTACTTC.

V is TRBV19 and J is TRBJ2-4; 11 positions agree with TRBD2. The CDR3 totals 14 residues. With V trimmed by 5 bases and J by 9 bases, 6 bases remained unmatched. The germline V gene has CDR1 LNHDA and CDR2 SQIVND (reference sequence). CDR3 nucleotides: TGTGCCAGTAGTTCTAGCGGGGGGTCTCGCATTCAGTACTTC. This encodes CASSSSGGSRIQYF.

The chain uses TRBV11-3 and TRBJ2-2, with D unclear. The CDR3 has 13 amino acids. V was pared by 1 base and J by 7 bases, with 7 bases between. Germline V gene lookup returns CDR1 SGHNT and CDR2 YENEEA. CDR3 DNA: TGTGCCAGCAGCTTAGGTCGGTACGGGGAGCTGTTTTTT. It specifies CASSLGRYGELFF. The complete variable domain, with remaining parts taken from reference TRBV11-3 and TRBJ2-2, reads EAGVVQSPRYKIIEKKQPVAFWCNPISGHNTLYWYLQNLGQGPELLIRYENEEAVDDSQLPKDRFSAERLKGVDSTLKIQPAELGDSAVYLCASSLGRYGELFFGEGSRLTVL.

This rearrangement joins TRBV2 to TRBJ2-2; 8 bases are a match to TRBD2. The CDR3 is made up of 16 amino acids. Germline trimming cut 4 bases from V and 2 bases from J; bases unmatched to any gene: 6. CDR1 is SNHLY and CDR2 is FYNNEI in the germline V gene. The CDR3 nucleotides are TGTGCCAGCAGTGCGAACGGGGGGGTTAACACCGGGGAGCTGTTTTTT. Residues: CASSANGGVNTGELFF.

The rearrangement links TRBV28 to TRBJ1-2, with D tentatively TRBD1 (5 bases). Germline CDR1 is MDHEN and CDR2 is SYDVKM. Trimming cost V 7 bases and J 8 bases, with 23 bases left between them. The CDR3 is 15 residues long. The CDR3 bases are TGTGCCAGCAAATCCCCCGATCGTTTGGGGCTAGGCTACACCTTC. Its translation is CASKSPDRLGLGYTF.

The DNA of the CDR3 is TGTGCCATCAGTTCTCAGACAGGGGGAAAAGAAAAACTGTTTTTT. As protein: CAISSQTGGKEKLFF. The genes are TRBV10-3 and TRBJ1-4; 9 bases are a match to TRBD1. The CDR3 has 15 amino acids. With V trimmed by 5 bases and J by 8 bases, 9 bases remained unmatched. Germline V CDR1 and CDR2: ENHRY, SYGVKD.

The V call is TRBV5-6, the J call TRBJ1-1, with 10 bases that match TRBD1. V gave up 4 bases and J gave up 3 bases; unmatched junction bases: 6. The CDR3 totals 15 residues. Germline V lookup: CDR1 SGHDT, CDR2 YYEEEE. The CDR3 is CASSPDRGWYTEAFF. The CDR3 region has the DNA TGTGCCAGCAGCCCGGACAGGGGGTGGTACACTGAAGCTTTCTTT.